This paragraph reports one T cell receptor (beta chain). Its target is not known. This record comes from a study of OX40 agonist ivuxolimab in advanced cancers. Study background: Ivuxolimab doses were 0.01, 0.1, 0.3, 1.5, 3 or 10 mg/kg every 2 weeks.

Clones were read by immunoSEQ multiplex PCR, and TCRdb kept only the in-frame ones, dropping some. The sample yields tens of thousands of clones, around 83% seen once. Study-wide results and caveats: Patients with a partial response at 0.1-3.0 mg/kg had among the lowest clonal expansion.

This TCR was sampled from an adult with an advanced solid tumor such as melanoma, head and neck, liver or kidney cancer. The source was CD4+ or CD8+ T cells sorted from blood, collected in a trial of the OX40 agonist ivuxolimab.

CDR3 nucleotide sequence: TGCGCCAGCAGCTTGGAGGCAGGGTATGGCTACACCTTC. Protein sequence: CASSLEAGYGYTF. The chain combines TRBV5-1 with TRBJ1-2; a possible D gene is TRBD1 (5 bases). This CDR3 contains 13 residues. V shed 0 bases and J shed 5 bases, with 8 bases lying between them. The germline CDR1 and CDR2 sequences are SGHRS and YFSETQ.